The rows below give T cell receptor beta chains drawn from one sample of a study of blood T cells in healthy people across ages. TCRdb fed the 5' RACE reads into MiXCR, producing one record per CDR3 protein. Among about 970,000 distinct CDR3 sequences listed, just over 50% were seen once. The specimen sequenced was blood. Source of these receptors: a woman aged 55-70 years in good health. The CDR3 runs from the conserved cysteine through the conserved F or W. A D gene is named only where the DNA matches it firmly.

TRBV6-6,TRBJ1-6,NA,CASRAFQGPYNSPLHF
TRBV6-5,TRBJ2-1,NA,CASSYSDPGLSGEQFF
TRBV12-3/TRBV12-4,TRBJ2-5,NA,CASTSCATRQEETQYF
TRBV2,NA,NA,CASSPPLMNEQYF
TRBV6-6,TRBJ2-1,TRBD1,CASSYGLDRGYNEQFF
TRBV6-5,TRBJ2-1,NA,CASSYKAPSSYNEQFF
TRBV6-6,TRBJ2-4,NA,CASSSSGYKNIQYF
TRBV9,TRBJ2-3,TRBD2,CASSVGRTSGTDTQYF
TRBV29-1,NA,NA,CSVETGCEQYF
TRBV12-3/TRBV12-4,TRBJ2-7,TRBD1,CASSLGSAGGRYEQYF
TRBV29-1,TRBJ2-7,NA,CSVAGLTYEQYF
TRBV12-3/TRBV12-4,TRBJ2-3,TRBD2,CASSLGSGSWSQYF
TRBV5-5,TRBJ1-1,NA,CASSSGVPDTEAFF
TRBV11-2,TRBJ2-7,NA,CASRQDNSYEQYF
TRBV14,NA,TRBD2,CASSPELAAFHEQYF